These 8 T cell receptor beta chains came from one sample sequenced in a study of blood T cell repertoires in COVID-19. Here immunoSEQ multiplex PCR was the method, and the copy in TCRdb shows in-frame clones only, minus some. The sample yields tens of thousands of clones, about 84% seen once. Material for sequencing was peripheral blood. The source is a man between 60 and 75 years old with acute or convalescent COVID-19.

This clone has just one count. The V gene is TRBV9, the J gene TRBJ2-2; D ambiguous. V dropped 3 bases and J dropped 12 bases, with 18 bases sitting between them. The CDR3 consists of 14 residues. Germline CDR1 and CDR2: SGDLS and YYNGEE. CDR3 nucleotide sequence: TGTGCCAGCAGCGAGGCGTCGGGTATTACAAAGCTGTTTTTT. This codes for CASSEASGITKLFF.

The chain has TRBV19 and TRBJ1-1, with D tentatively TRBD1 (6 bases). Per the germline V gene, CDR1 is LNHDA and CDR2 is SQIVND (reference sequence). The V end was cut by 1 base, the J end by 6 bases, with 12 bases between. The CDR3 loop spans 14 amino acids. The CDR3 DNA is TGTGCCAGTAGTATAGGTGGCGGGGGGCCTGAAGCTTTCTTT. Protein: CASSIGGGGPEAFF.

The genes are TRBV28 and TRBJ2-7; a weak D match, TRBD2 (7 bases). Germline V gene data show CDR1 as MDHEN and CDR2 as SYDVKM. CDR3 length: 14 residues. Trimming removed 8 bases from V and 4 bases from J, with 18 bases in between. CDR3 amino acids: CASSRGGAGYEQYF. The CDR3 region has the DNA TGTGCCAGCTCGAGGGGGGGCGCCGGGTACGAGCAGTACTTC. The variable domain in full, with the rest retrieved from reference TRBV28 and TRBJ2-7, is DVKVTQSSRYLVKRTGEKVFLECVQDMDHENMFWYRQDPGLGLRLIYFSYDVKMKEKGDIPEGYSVSREKKERFSLILESASTNQTSMYLCASSRGGAGYEQYFGPGTRLTVT.

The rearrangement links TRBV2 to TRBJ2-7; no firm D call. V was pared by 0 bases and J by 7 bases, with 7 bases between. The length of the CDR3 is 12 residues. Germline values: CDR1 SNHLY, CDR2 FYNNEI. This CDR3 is CASSEASGEQYF. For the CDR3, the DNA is TGTGCCAGCAGTGAAGCATCCGGGGAGCAGTACTTC.

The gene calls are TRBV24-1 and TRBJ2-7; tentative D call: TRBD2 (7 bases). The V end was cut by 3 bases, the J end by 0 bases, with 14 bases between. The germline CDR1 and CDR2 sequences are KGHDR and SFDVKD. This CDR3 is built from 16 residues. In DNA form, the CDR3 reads TGTGCCACCAGTGATATAGGGGGGGCTAGCTCCTACGAGCAGTACTTC. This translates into CATSDIGGASSYEQYF.

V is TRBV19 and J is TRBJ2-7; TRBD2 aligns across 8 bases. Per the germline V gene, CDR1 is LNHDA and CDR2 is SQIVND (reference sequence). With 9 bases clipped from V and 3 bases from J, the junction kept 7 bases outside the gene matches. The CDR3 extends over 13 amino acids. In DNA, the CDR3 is TGTGCCAGCGCGGGACTAGTCGACTACGAGCAGTACTTC. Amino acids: CASAGLVDYEQYF.

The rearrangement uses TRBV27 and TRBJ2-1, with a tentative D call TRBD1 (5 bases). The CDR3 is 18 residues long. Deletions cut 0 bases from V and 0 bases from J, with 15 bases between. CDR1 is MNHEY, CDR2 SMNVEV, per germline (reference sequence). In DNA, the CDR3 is TGTGCCAGCAGTTTATCTTACTGGGGCGTCGTCTCCTACAATGAGCAGTTCTTC. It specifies CASSLSYWGVVSYNEQFF.

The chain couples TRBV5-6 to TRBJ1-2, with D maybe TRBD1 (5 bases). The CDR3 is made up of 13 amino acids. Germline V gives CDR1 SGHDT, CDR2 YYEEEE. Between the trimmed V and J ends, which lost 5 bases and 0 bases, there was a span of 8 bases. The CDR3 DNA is TGTGCCAGCAGATTGACAGCTAACTATGGCTACACCTTC. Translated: CASRLTANYGYTF.